Given below is one T cell receptor (beta chain) in context. Described treatment: roughly 18 received Ad26.COV2.S at low or high dose, single or two shots; several received placebo; per-sample allocation not given. Sampling occurred on day 63 after the first vaccine or placebo injection. The data were obtained in a study of Ad26.COV2.S vaccination and SARS-CoV-2 variants. Study overall: Administration of Ad26.COV2.S was intramuscular, either once or twice 56 days apart.

TCRdb keeps only in-frame clones here, not all; method: immunoSEQ multiplex PCR. This sample yields about 320,000 clones, of which about 86% are seen a single time; roughly 2.1% belongs to the top ten. This material consisted of peripheral blood, taken in a trial of Ad26.COV2.S vaccine versus placebo. This receptor was obtained from a person between 18 and 65 years old who received the Ad26.COV2.S COVID-19 vaccine or a placebo.

The CDR3 reads CAWSLGQGNNSPLHF. The CDR3 coding sequence is TGTGCCTGGAGTCTCGGACAGGGGAACAATTCACCCCTCCACTTT. This chain links TRBV30 with TRBJ1-6; 9 bases are a match to TRBD1. The V segment lost 2 bases and the J segment 7 bases; nucleotides outside the gene matches: 6. The length of the CDR3 is 15 residues. Germline-derived CDR1 and CDR2 are GTSNPN and SVGIG (reference sequence).